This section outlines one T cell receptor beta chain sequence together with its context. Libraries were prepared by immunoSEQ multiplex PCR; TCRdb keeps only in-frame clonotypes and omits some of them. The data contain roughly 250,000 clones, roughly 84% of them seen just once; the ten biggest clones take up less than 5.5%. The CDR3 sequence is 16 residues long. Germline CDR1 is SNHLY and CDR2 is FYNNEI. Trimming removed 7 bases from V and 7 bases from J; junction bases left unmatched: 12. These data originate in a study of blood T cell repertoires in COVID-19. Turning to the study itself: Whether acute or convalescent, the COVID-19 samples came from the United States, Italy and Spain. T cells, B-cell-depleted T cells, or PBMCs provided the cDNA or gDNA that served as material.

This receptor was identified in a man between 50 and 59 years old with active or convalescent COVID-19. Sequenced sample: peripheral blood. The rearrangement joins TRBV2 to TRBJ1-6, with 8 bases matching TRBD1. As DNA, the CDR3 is TGTGCCAGCACCCTTGCCTCAGACAGGGGAAATTCACCCCTCCACTTT. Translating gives CASTLASDRGNSPLHF. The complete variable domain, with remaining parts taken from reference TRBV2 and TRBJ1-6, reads EPEVTQTPSHQVTQMGQEVILRCVPISNHLYFYWYRQILGQKVEFLVSFYNNEISEKSEIFDDQFSVERPDGSNFTLKIRSTKLEDSAMYFCASTLASDRGNSPLHFGNGTRLTVT.